Each of the 5 T cell receptor beta chains below was sequenced from the same sample in a study of T cell repertoires in cytomegalovirus infection. TCRdb re-called the reads with MiXCR, one entry per CDR3 protein. The sample holds fewer than 200,000 distinct CDR3 sequences, approximately 19% seen once. Sequenced sample: PBMCs. The receptors originated from a human donor in good health (CMV status not recorded). Some clones in this sample may be carry-over from other donors' samples.

In its sample, this clonotype was seen a few times. In nucleotides, the CDR3 is TGTGCCAGCAGTTGGGGACAGAAGAAAGAGACCCAGTACTTC. Protein: CASSWGQKKETQYF. The chain is built from TRBV12-3 or TRBV12-4 and TRBJ2-5; TRBD1 matches 7 bases. This CDR3 has 14 amino acids. V lost 4 bases and J lost 3; bases outside the gene matches: 5.

This clonotype was seen a handful of times. The chain couples TRBV15 to TRBJ1-1; the match to TRBD1 covers 11 bases. The CDR3 totals 15 residues. CDR1 is LNHNV, CDR2 YYDKDF, per germline (reference sequence). Unmatched junction bases numbered 6, after V lost 5 bases and J lost 4 bases. The CDR3 DNA is TGTGCCACCAGCCCCGCCGGGACAGGGGGCACTGAAGCTTTCTTT. Amino acids: CATSPAGTGGTEAFF.

This clonotype was picked up many times. The gene calls are TRBV7-2 and TRBJ1-1, with D uncertain. The V gene's germline CDR1 is SGHTA and CDR2 FQGNSA. The CDR3 is 14 residues long. Between the trimmed V and J ends, which lost 0 bases and 2 bases, there was a span of 7 bases. Here the CDR3 DNA reads TGTGCCAGCAGCTTAGCCGGGGTAAACACTGAAGCTTTCTTT. Translating it yields CASSLAGVNTEAFF.

In regard to this clonotype: A read error may account for a junction end that differs from germline. The chain uses TRBV5-4 and TRBJ2-2; the D gene is possibly TRBD2 (6 bases). The CDR3 totals 17 residues. Germline CDR1 SGHNT, CDR2 YYREEE (reference sequence). The CDR3 spells CARSFRRAGRNTGELFF. CDR3 nucleotide sequence: TGTGCCAGAAGCTTCCGTCGGGCGGGGAGGAACACCGGGGAGCTGTTTTTT.

The chain joins TRBV5-1 to TRBJ2-5; no clear D. CDR1 and CDR2 from the germline V gene are SGHRS and YFSETQ. The V gene lost 0 bases and the J gene lost 5 bases, with 8 bases spanning the gap. The CDR3 contains 13 residues. Here the CDR3 DNA reads TGCGCCAGCAGCTTGGTTGGGTACGAGACCCAGTACTTC. It translates to CASSLVGYETQYF.